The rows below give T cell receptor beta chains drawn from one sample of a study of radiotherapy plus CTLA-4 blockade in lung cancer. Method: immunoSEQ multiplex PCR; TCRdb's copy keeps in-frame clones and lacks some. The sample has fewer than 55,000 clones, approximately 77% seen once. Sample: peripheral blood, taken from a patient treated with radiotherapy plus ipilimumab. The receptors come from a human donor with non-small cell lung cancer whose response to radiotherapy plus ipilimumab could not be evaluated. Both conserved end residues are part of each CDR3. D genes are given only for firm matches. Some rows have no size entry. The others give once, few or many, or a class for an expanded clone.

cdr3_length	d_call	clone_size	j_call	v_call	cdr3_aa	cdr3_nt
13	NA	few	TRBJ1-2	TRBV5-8	CASSYGVSYGYTF	TGTGCCAGCAGCTACGGGGTCTCCTATGGCTACACCTTC
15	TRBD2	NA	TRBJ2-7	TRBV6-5	CASTPRRAGGYEQYF	TGTGCCAGCACCCCACGGCGAGCGGGAGGCTACGAGCAGTACTTC
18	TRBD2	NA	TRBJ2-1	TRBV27	CASSLFSGSPRDLNEQFF	TGTGCCAGCAGTTTATTTAGCGGGAGTCCCCGGGATCTCAATGAGCAGTTCTTC
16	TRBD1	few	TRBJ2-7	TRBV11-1	CASSLTGTALSYEQYF	TGTGCCAGCAGCCTTACCGGGACAGCTCTTTCCTACGAGCAGTACTTC
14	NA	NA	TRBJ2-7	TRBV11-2	CASSLEQGNYEQYF	TGTGCCAGCAGCTTAGAACAGGGTAACTACGAGCAGTACTTC
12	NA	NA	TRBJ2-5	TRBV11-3	CASSLDRGTQYF	TGTGCCAGCAGCTTAGATCGAGGGACCCAGTACTTC
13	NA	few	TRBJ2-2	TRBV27	CASSFGGTGELFF	TGTGCCAGCAGTTTTGGGGGGACCGGGGAGCTGTTTTTT
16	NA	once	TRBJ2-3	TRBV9	CASRPSRAASTDTQYF	TGTGCCAGCAGACCGAGTCGAGCGGCTAGCACAGATACGCAGTATTTT
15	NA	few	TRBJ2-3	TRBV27	CASRTPRDTTDTQYF	TGTGCCAGCAGAACCCCGAGGGACACCACAGATACGCAGTATTTT
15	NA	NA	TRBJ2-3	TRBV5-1	CASSSSGAETDTQYF	TGCGCCAGCAGCTCGTCAGGGGCAGAGACAGATACGCAGTATTTT
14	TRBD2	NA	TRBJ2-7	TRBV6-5	CASGSRGTNYEQYF	TGTGCCAGCGGTAGTAGAGGGACTAACTACGAGCAGTACTTC
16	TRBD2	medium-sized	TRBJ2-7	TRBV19	CASSNPTSGSSYEQYF	TGTGCCAGTAGTAACCCCACTAGCGGGAGTTCGTACGAGCAGTACTTC
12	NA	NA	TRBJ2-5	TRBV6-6	CASSPGVGTQYF	TGTGCCAGCAGCCCTGGAGTTGGGACCCAGTACTTC
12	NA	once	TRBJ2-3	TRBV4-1	CASSSVADTQYF	TGCGCCAGCAGTTCAGTCGCAGATACGCAGTATTTT
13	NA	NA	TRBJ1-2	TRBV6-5	CATSMGRTYGYTF	TGTGCCACCTCAATGGGGCGGACCTATGGCTACACCTTC
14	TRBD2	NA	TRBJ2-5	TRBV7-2	CASSLEGREKTQYF	TGTGCCAGCAGCTTAGAAGGGCGGGAGAAGACCCAGTACTTC
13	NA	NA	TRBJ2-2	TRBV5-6	CASSLAGTGELFF	TGTGCCAGCAGCTTGGCGGGCACCGGGGAGCTGTTTTTT
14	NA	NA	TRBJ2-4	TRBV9	CASSVGSGITIQYF	TGTGCCAGCAGCGTAGGTTCAGGGATTACCATTCAGTACTTC
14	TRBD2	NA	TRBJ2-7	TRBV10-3	CAISMTSLPGEQYF	TGTGCCATCAGTATGACTAGCCTGCCGGGAGAGCAGTACTTC
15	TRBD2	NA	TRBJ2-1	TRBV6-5	CASSYSQRGGNEQFF	TGTGCCAGCAGTTACTCTCAGCGGGGGGGCAATGAGCAGTTCTTC
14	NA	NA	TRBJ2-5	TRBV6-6	CASSYSSKAETQYF	TGTGCCAGCAGTTACTCGTCGAAAGCGGAGACCCAGTACTTC
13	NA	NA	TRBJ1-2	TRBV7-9	CASSLLGPDGYTF	TGTGCCAGCAGCTTATTGGGGCCCGACGGCTACACCTTC
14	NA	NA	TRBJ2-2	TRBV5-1	CASSWGQGTGELFF	TGCGCCAGCAGCTGGGGACAAGGCACCGGGGAGCTGTTTTTT
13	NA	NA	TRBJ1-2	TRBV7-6	CASSLWGGGGYTF	TGTGCCAGCAGCTTATGGGGGGGAGGAGGCTACACCTTC
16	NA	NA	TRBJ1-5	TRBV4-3	CASSPTRAGAGAPQHF	TGCGCCAGCAGCCCCACTCGGGCAGGGGCGGGGGCACCCCAGCATTTT
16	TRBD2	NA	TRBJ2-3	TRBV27	CASSWMGGGPGDTQYF	TGTGCCAGCAGTTGGATGGGCGGGGGGCCGGGAGATACGCAGTATTTT
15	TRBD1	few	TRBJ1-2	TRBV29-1	CSVYTGQGVTGGYTF	TGCAGCGTTTATACAGGACAGGGGGTAACCGGTGGCTACACCTTC
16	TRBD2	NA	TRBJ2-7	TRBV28	CASSFLGLAGLHEQYF	TGTGCCAGCAGTTTTCTCGGACTAGCGGGACTACACGAGCAGTACTTC
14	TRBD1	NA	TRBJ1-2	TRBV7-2	CASSFRTGGSGYTF	TGTGCCAGCAGCTTCCGGACAGGGGGCAGTGGCTACACCTTC
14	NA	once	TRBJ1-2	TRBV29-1	CSVEWAGASYGYTF	TGCAGCGTTGAATGGGCAGGGGCAAGCTATGGCTACACCTTC
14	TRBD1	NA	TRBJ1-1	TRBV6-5	CASSRDSMNTEAFF	TGTGCCAGCAGTCGGGACAGTATGAACACTGAAGCTTTCTTT
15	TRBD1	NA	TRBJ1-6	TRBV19	CASTRQGTYNSPLHF	TGTGCCAGTACTCGACAGGGGACCTATAATTCACCCCTCCACTTT
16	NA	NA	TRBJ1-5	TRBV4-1	CASSQEDSTDNQPQHF	TGCGCCAGCAGCCAGGAGGACAGTACCGACAATCAGCCCCAGCATTTT
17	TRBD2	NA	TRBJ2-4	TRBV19	CASSMGRGTLAKNIQYF	TGTGCCAGTAGTATGGGGCGGGGGACTCTAGCCAAAAACATTCAGTACTTC
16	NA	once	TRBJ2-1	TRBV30	CAWTTPRDTIYNEQFF	TGTGCCTGGACCACCCCCAGGGACACAATCTACAATGAGCAGTTCTTC
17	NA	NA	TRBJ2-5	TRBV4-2	CASSQDTTGDKGETQYF	TGTGCCAGCAGCCAAGATACAACGGGAGATAAGGGGGAGACCCAGTACTTC
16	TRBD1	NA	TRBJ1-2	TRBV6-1	CASSERRGGAGYGYTF	TGTGCCAGCAGTGAGAGGCGAGGGGGCGCCGGCTATGGCTACACCTTC
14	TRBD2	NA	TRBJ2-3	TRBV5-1	CASRTGGPTDTQYF	TGCGCCAGCCGCACGGGAGGGCCCACAGATACGCAGTATTTT